These 8 T cell receptor beta chains were all obtained from the same sample, sequenced in a study of identical twins. A single record per CDR3 protein comes from TCRdb applying MiXCR to the 5' RACE reads. Among some 96,000 distinct CDR3 sequences listed, 5.9% were seen once. Sequencing was done on a sample of memory T cells sorted from blood. The receptors come from a woman aged 45-65 years in good health.

In this sample, this clonotype turned up many times. This chain links TRBV9 with TRBJ2-3; D uncertain. The CDR3 is made up of 14 amino acids. The V end was cut by 2 bases, the J end by 2 bases, with 9 bases between. The germline gives CDR1 SGDLS, CDR2 YYNGEE. CDR3: CASSVDAFTDTQYF. The CDR3 coding sequence is TGTGCCAGCAGCGTCGACGCATTCACAGATACGCAGTATTTT.

This clonotype was seen at least ten times. The V gene is TRBV3-1, the J gene TRBJ1-2; no clear D gene. The CDR3 is 14 amino acids. Trimming removed 0 bases from V and 4 bases from J, with 9 bases in between. Germline V CDR1 and CDR2: LGHDT, YNNKEL (reference sequence). The CDR3 spells CASSQDSAIYGYTF. The CDR3 DNA is TGTGCCAGCAGCCAAGACTCAGCAATCTATGGCTACACCTTC.

V is TRBV20-1 and J is TRBJ2-1; 9 bases fit TRBD2. CDR3 length: 16 residues. Germline V lookup: CDR1 DFQATT, CDR2 SNEGSKA (reference sequence). V shed 1 base and J 6 bases; nucleotides not matched to a gene: 10. Here the CDR3 DNA reads TGCAGTGCTAGAGGCGTTTTGGTAGCGGGAGCCAATGAGCAGTTCTTC. Protein: CSARGVLVAGANEQFF.

This clonotype was observed a few times. This sequence joins TRBV6-4 and TRBJ2-7; TRBD2 matches at 8 bases. J gave up 3 bases and V 4 bases, and 8 bases lay outside the gene matches. Per germline, CDR1 MRHNA and CDR2 SNTAGT. The CDR3 loop spans 15 amino acids. CDR3 residues: CASSVSGKHYYEQYV. CDR3 sequence (DNA): TGTGCCAGCAGTGTTAGCGGGAAGCATTACTACGAGCAGTACGTC.

This clonotype was counted at least ten times. The rearrangement joins TRBV6-4 to TRBJ2-3; D is undetermined. Trimming stripped 0 bases from V and 2 bases from J, with 3 bases between. CDR1 and CDR2 (germline): MRHNA, SNTAGT. This CDR3 is built from 13 residues. The CDR3 DNA is TGTGCCAGCAGTGACTCCCACACAGATACGCAGTATTTT. This gives the protein CASSDSHTDTQYF.

This clonotype has a count of ten or more. The gene calls are TRBV20-1 and TRBJ2-5; TRBD1 aligns across 10 bases. V was clipped by 3 bases and J by 5 bases; unmatched bases: 12. The V gene's germline CDR1 is DFQATT and CDR2 SNEGSKA (reference sequence). The CDR3 loop spans 16 amino acids. CDR3 amino acids: CSASKRQGAFHETQYF. In DNA, the CDR3 is TGCAGTGCTAGCAAGAGACAGGGGGCTTTCCACGAGACCCAGTACTTC.

This clonotype was seen many times. J is TRBJ2-2 and V is TRBV7-2; no definite D call. Germline V gene lookup returns CDR1 SGHTA and CDR2 FQGNSA. V was cut by 0 bases and J by 8 bases, with 4 bases left in between. There are 12 residues in the CDR3. The CDR3 nucleotides read TGTGCCAGCAGCTTAGCGGTTGGGGAGCTGTTTTTT. Protein: CASSLAVGELFF. Full variable domain (missing parts from reference TRBV7-2 and TRBJ2-2): GAGVSQSPSNKVTEKGKDVELRCDPISGHTALYWYRQSLGQGLEFLIYFQGNSAPDKSGLPSDRFSAERTGGSVSTLTIQRTQQEDSAVYLCASSLAVGELFFGEGSRLTVL.

V is TRBV4-1 and J is TRBJ2-5; 9 bases fit TRBD2. V lost 0 bases, J lost 6 bases, and 11 bases stayed unmatched. Germline V gives CDR1 MGHRA, CDR2 YSYEKL. CDR3 size: 17 residues. CDR3 bases: TGCGCCAGCAGCCAAGAGGAAACGGGACTAGCCATCCAGACCCAGTACTTC. As protein: CASSQEETGLAIQTQYF.